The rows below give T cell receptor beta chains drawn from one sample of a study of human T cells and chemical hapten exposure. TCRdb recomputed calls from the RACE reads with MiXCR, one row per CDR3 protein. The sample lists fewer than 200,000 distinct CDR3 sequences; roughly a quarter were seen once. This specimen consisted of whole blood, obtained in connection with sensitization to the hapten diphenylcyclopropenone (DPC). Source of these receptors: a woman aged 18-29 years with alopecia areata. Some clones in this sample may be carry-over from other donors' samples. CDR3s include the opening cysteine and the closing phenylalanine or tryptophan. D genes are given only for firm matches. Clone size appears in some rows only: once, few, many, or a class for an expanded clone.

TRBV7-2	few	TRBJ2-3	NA	TGTGCCAGCAGCCCTACCCGGACGGTGTTGGGCACAGATACGCAGTATTTT	CASSPTRTVLGTDTQYF
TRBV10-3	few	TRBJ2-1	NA	TGTGCCATCAGTGAGCCCCCCGCCGGGAATGAGCAGTTCTTC	CAISEPPAGNEQFF
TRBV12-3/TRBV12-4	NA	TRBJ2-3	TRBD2	TGTGCCAGCAGTTTCGGAGCGGGAAGGAGCACAGATACGCAGTATTTT	CASSFGAGRSTDTQYF
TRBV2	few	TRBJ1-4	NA	TGTGCCAGCCGATCCCTTGCAACTAATGAAAAACTGTTTTTT	CASRSLATNEKLFF
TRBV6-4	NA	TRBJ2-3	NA	TGTGCCAGCAGTGACGGGTCCGATACGCAGTATTTT	CASSDGSDTQYF
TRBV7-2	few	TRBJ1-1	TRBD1	TGTGCCAGCAGCTTTCCGACAGGGGCCGAAGCTTTCTTT	CASSFPTGAEAFF
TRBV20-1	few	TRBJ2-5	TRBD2	TGCAGTGCTAGAGATAGCGGGGGAAGGGAGACCCAGTACTTC	CSARDSGGRETQYF
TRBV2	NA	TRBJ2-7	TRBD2	TGTGCCAGCAGTGAATCGACGGTAGCGGGGGGTAGGGAGTACTTC	CASSESTVAGGREYF
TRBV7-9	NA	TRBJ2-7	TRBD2	TGTGCCAGCAGCTTAGAACTAGCGGGAGTCCACGAGCAGTACTTC	CASSLELAGVHEQYF
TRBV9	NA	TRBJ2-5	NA	TGTGCCAGCAGCGCAGGGACCAAACAAGAGACCCAGTACTTC	CASSAGTKQETQYF
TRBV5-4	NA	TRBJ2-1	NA	TGTGCCAGCAGCGCGGACCGAGCTCTCTACAATGAGCAGTTCTTC	CASSADRALYNEQFF
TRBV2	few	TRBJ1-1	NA	TGTGCCAGCAGTGAAACTTGGGTCCCTTCGAACACTGAAGCTTTCTTT	CASSETWVPSNTEAFF
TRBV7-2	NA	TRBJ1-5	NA	TGTGCCAGCTGCCGGACTGGCAATCAGCCCCAGCATTTT	CASCRTGNQPQHF
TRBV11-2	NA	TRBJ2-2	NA	TGTGCCAGCAGCCCCTGGTCGGGGCACACCGGGGAGCTGTTTTTT	CASSPWSGHTGELFF
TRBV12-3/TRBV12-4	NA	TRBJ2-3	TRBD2	TGTGCCAGCAGGGCCCATAGCGGGGTGGAAGATACGCAGTATTTT	CASRAHSGVEDTQYF
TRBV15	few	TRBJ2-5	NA	TGTGCCACCAGCACCGGAGGGGGGGGCCAAGAGACCCAGTACTTC	CATSTGGGGQETQYF
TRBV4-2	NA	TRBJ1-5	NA	TGTGCCAGCAGCCAAGGCCAAGATAATCAGCCCCAGCATTTT	CASSQGQDNQPQHF
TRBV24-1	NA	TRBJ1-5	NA	TGTGCCACCAGTGGAGACGGCAATCAGCCCCAGCATTTT	CATSGDGNQPQHF
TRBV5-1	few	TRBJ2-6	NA	TGCGCCAGCAGCTTGGTTGTGGGGACCTCCTCTGGGGCCAACGTCCTGACTTTC	CASSLVVGTSSGANVLTF
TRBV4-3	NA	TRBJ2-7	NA	TGCGCCAGCAGCCACCTATCCGGGACCCTAGGCAACGAGCAGTACTTC	CASSHLSGTLGNEQYF
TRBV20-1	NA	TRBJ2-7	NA	TGCAGTGCTAGGTTGGTCTACGAGCAGTACTTC	CSARLVYEQYF
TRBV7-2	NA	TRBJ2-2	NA	TGTGCCAGCAGCTTTCTTCAGGGATCAATCGGGGAGCTGTTTTTT	CASSFLQGSIGELFF
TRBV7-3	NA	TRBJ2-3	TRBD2	TGTGCCAGCAGCCGAACGGGACTAGCGGGAGTAGCAGATACGCAGTATTTT	CASSRTGLAGVADTQYF
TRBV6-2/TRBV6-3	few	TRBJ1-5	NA	TGTGCCAGCAGTTACTCAGCAGGTTACAATCAGCCCCAGCATTTT	CASSYSAGYNQPQHF
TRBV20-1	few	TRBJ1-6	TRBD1	TGCAGTGCTAGAATGACAGGGAACTATAATTCACCCCTCCACTTT	CSARMTGNYNSPLHF
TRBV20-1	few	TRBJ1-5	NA	TGCAGTGCTAGAGATCGAGGGAGTCAGCCCCAGCATTTT	CSARDRGSQPQHF
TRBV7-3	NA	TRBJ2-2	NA	TGTGCCGGCAGCTTAAAAGGGGGGGGACAGAGGCCCGGGGAGCTGCTTTTT	CAGSLKGGGQRPGELLF
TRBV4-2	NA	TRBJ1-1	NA	TGTGCCAGCAGCCAAGGGGAGGGTTGGGCTTTCTTT	CASSQGEGWAFF
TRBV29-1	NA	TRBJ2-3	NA	TGCAGCGTAGAGAACTATATTTCTAGCACAGATACGCAGTATTTT	CSVENYISSTDTQYF
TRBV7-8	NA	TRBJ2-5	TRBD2	TGTGCCAGCAGCCGCCCGAGGACTAGGGGTCCAGAGACCCAGTACTTC	CASSRPRTRGPETQYF
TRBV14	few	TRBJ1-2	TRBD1	TGTGCCAGCAGCCAAGGACAGGGCGCTAACTATGGCTACACCTTC	CASSQGQGANYGYTF
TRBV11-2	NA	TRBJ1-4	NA	TGTGCCAGCAGCCATTATAGGGGACCGCATAATGAAAAACTGTTTTTT	CASSHYRGPHNEKLFF
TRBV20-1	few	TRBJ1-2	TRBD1	TGCAGTGCTAGAGAACGGGACAGGGGAGACCATGGCTACACCTTC	CSARERDRGDHGYTF
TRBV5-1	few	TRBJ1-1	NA	TGCGCCAGCAGCTTCGAGGGCGAGATGAACACTGAAGCTTTCTTT	CASSFEGEMNTEAFF
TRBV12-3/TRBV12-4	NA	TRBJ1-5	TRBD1	TGTGCCAGCAGTCTGACAGGGAACAGTCAGCCCCAGCATTTT	CASSLTGNSQPQHF
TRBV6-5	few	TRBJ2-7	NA	TGTGCCAGCAGTTTTGGGGTAGCCGGCGAGCAGTACTTC	CASSFGVAGEQYF
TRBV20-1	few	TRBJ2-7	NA	TGCAGTGCTAGCATTTTACGAGCCTACGAGCAGTACTTC	CSASILRAYEQYF
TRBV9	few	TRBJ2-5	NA	TGTGCCAGCAGCGCGATTATTTCGGGAGAGACCCAGTACTTC	CASSAIISGETQYF
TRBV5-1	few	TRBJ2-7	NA	TGCGCCAGCAGCTCAGGCGGAGCCGCAGACGAGCAGTACTTC	CASSSGGAADEQYF
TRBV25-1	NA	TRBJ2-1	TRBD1	TGTGCCAGCAGTGAAGGGACAGCTTCCTACAATGGGCAGTTCTTC	CASSEGTASYNGQFF
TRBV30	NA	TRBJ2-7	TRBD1	TGTGCCTGGAGTGCCCCAGAACAGGGGGAAAACTACGAGCAGTACTTC	CAWSAPEQGENYEQYF
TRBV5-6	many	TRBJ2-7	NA	TGTGCCAGCAGCTTACTTAGCAGCTACGAGCAGTACTTC	CASSLLSSYEQYF
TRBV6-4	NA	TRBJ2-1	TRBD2	TGTGCCAGCAGTCCCACTAGCGGGGGGGACAATGAGCAGTTCTTC	CASSPTSGGDNEQFF
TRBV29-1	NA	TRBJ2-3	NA	TGCAGCGTGCAGACCTCCACAGATACGCAGTATTTT	CSVQTSTDTQYF
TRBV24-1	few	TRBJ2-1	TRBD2	TGTGCCACCAGTCCGACTAGCGGGAGAAGTAGAAATGAGCAGTTCTTC	CATSPTSGRSRNEQFF
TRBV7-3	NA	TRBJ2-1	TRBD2	TGTGCCAGCAGCTTTCGGGGAGGGAGAAGCTACAATGAGCAGTTCTTC	CASSFRGGRSYNEQFF